Described below is a single TCR beta chain sequence and its context. Antigen specificity is unknown. Some clones are missing from TCRdb's copy, which holds only in-frame ones; the method was immunoSEQ multiplex PCR. Counted here are 250,000 to 350,000 clones, around 76% occurring once; the ten biggest clones make up approximately 5.1%. Per germline, CDR1 SGDLS and CDR2 YYNGEE. The CDR3 loop spans 16 amino acids. V lost 6 bases and J lost 7, with 23 bases in between. This sample stems from a study of cytotoxic CD8 clonotypes in ibrutinib-treated CLL. Whole-study context: Patients: around 11 relapsed/refractory, more than 14 treatment-naive, roughly 18 IGHV unmutated. The response samples were taken once patients had been treated for a median of around eleven months, range 6 to 36. Whole-study results and caveats: There were differences in sampling times between sustained-remission and progressing patients. Once treatment began, public clonotypes, which were uncommon, contracted or stayed stable.

V is TRBV9 and J is TRBJ2-1, with D unclear. This clonotype was obtained from a human donor with chronic lymphocytic leukemia. Sequences were derived from PBMCs, sampled at disease progression, from a patient treated with ibrutinib. CDR3 residues: CASTTGGFLPANEQFF. CDR3 DNA: TGTGCCAGCACCACCGGTGGGTTTCTACCAGCAAATGAGCAGTTCTTC.